One sample yielded the 5 T cell receptor beta chains listed below, sequenced in a study of cytomegalovirus exposure and HLA in healthy donors. Primers for the PCR totalled 60 Vbeta and 13 Jbeta. Libraries were prepared by immunoSEQ multiplex PCR; TCRdb keeps only in-frame clonotypes and omits some of them. In the table there are tens of thousands of clones, 78% of which are singletons. What was sequenced was PBMCs. The receptors were sampled from a man aged 35-49 years in good health and CMV-seronegative.

The V call is TRBV18, the J call TRBJ2-6; D possibly corresponds to TRBD2 (5 bases). Germline lookup yields CDR1 KGHSH and CDR2 LQKENI. V was trimmed by 3 bases and J by 6 bases, leaving 12 bases between them. The CDR3 contains 15 residues. In DNA, the CDR3 is TGTGCCAGCTCACCCGGACTGTCTCAGGCCAACGTCCTGACTTTC. Translating gives CASSPGLSQANVLTF.

The genes are TRBV6-6 and TRBJ2-1; 8 positions match TRBD1. The CDR3 runs 13 residues. Germline V lookup: CDR1 MNHNY, CDR2 SVGAGI (reference sequence). Losses at the gene ends were 6 bases for V and 13 bases for J; bases not matched to a gene: 11. The CDR3 is CASSPPGQGNQFF. CDR3 bases: TGTGCCAGCAGCCCCCCCGGACAGGGAAACCAGTTCTTC.

The V call is TRBV28, the J call TRBJ1-2; the D gene is possibly TRBD1 (6 bases). V was cut by 5 bases and J by 1 base, with 11 bases left in between. The CDR3 runs to 14 residues. Germline-derived CDR1 and CDR2 are MDHEN and SYDVKM. The CDR3 DNA reads TGTGCCAGCAGTGGGGACAACAATAACTATGGCTACACCTTC. Translation gives CASSGDNNNYGYTF.

J is TRBJ1-4 and V is TRBV18; D is ambiguous. This CDR3 region has 15 residues. V was cut by 3 bases and J by 4 bases, with 12 bases left in between. Germline V lookup: CDR1 KGHSH, CDR2 LQKENI. CDR3 bases: TGTGCCAGCTCACCGTCGCTACAGCATAATGAAAAACTGTTTTTT. Translation: CASSPSLQHNEKLFF. The complete variable domain, with remaining parts taken from reference TRBV18 and TRBJ1-4, reads NAGVMQNPRHLVRRRGQEARLRCSPMKGHSHVYWYRQLPEEGLKFMVYLQKENIIDESGMPKERFSAEFPKEGPSILRIQQVVRGDSAAYFCASSPSLQHNEKLFFGSGTQLSVL.

This chain uses TRBV28 with TRBJ2-7, with D maybe TRBD2 (6 bases). The V end was cut by 6 bases, the J end by 0 bases, with 12 bases between. Germline V CDR1 and CDR2: MDHEN, SYDVKM. This CDR3 comprises 14 residues. As DNA, the CDR3 is TGTGCCAGCAGAAATAGCGGCCGCTCCTACGAGCAGTACTTC. This translates into CASRNSGRSYEQYF.